The present T cell receptor beta chain was sequenced within a study of identical twins (dated by TCRdb to the mid-2010s). General notes on the study: TCR alpha and beta repertoires from monozygotic twins, unrelated adults of various ages and cord blood were deep-sequenced to test whether fetal clonotypes persist. Replicate twin experiments were performed at different times using different library preparation protocols to rule out contamination. The paper as a whole reports these results and caveats: Fewer insertions were carried by abundant cord blood beta clonotypes, a similar but weaker trend appeared in young adult naive repertoires, and no such trend appeared in memory repertoires. Compared with coincidental sharing between unrelated individuals, an excess of low generation-probability sequences was observed among out-of-frame TCR alpha sequences shared between twins. The excess sharing between twins in beta out-of-frame sequences was weaker because fewer shared sequences reduced the signal-to-noise ratio. Because the same donors could not be followed over many years, conclusions were based on cross-sectional statistical analysis. Zero-insertion analyses could be partly confounded by invariant T cells such as MAIT and iNKT, although diverse VJ usage argued against such confounding for most clonotypes. In monozygotic twins, out-of-frame TCR alpha sharing was systematically underestimated by recombination models, although the models agreed with sharing between unrelated individuals.

Including the terminal cysteine and phenylalanine, the CDR3 comprises 12 residues. The sequence is cut down to CDR3 DNA, 36 bases in frame from base 1. According to the germline V gene, CDR1 reads SNHLY and CDR2 reads FYNNEI. Trimming takes 8 bases off V and 6 bases off J; junction bases not matched to a gene: 7. Receptors were amplified or captured by 5' RACE. The data were produced on an Illumina HiSeq 2000. Template switching introduced a universal primer binding site; the final cDNA contained a unique molecular identifier, enabling accurate counting of TCR cDNA molecules. First-strand cDNA for TCR alpha and beta chains was synthesized from specific primers in the conserved constant-segment region. To control for contamination, each cDNA library was double barcoded with a SMART-Mk sample barcode plus Illumina barcodes. TruSeq adapter sequences and Illumina sample barcodes were added in two successive PCR steps. TCR alpha and beta cDNA libraries were sequenced on the Illumina HiSeq platform with custom primers. The paper's processing steps were these. MiGEC was used to process raw reads and extract unique molecular identifiers, and MiXCR was used to find CDR3 positions. Recombination models were inferred per individual with the repgenHMM and IGoR tools using an EM algorithm. The analysis of shared clonotypes was done with the tcR package in R, with sharing normalized by the product of cloneset sizes. To study raw recombination without the effects of thymic and clonal selection, out-of-frame nonproductive sequences were analyzed. The public sequencing data were trimmed at Q25 with fastp and processed into clonotypes with MiXCR by TCRdb, which kept only in-frame beta chains. Under each unique CDR3 protein, matching rows form one entry showing the most common genes and DNA. The authors' filters were not applied to this entry. A total of about 520,000 distinct CDR3 sequences appear in this sample, less than 25% of them only once. The ten largest clones capture 0.91% of the sample.

As concerns this clonotype: This receptor's antigen is unknown. Within one base of it there is no much larger clone, and no base qualities were kept.

Every donor in the study was a healthy Caucasian. The twin cohort consisted of three pairs of female monozygotic twins, all aged roughly 18 to 29 years. Positive isolation kits from Invitrogen were used to isolate the CD4+ and CD8+ T cell populations. The data were also submitted as part of a second study, on T cells expressing NK-cell markers. The second study, in turn, reports: Several donors provided sorted CD3+CD56+NKG2C+, CD3+CD56+NKG2C- and CD3+CD56-NKG2C+ T-cell subsets, whose TCR beta-chain repertoires were profiled. Among the eight sequenced donors, only one was HCMV-seronegative, while the other seven were HCMV-seropositive. To restrict sorting to alphabetaTCR-expressing T cells, an anti-gammadeltaTCR antibody was added in several experiments. In roughly six donors, the dominant CD3+CD56+NKG2C+ clonotypes ranked among the top 10 CD8+ clonotypes, making up 1.0-7.0% of CD8+ T cells. Those dominant clonotypes were again the most abundant among CD3+CD56-NKG2C+ cells in a handful of donors, at about 25-60.1%. It remained unclear whether the expanded NKG2C-expressing T cell clones were specific for HCMV antigens. The eight sequenced donors were randomly selected healthy volunteers, three men and five women. A commercial ELISA kit detecting HCMV-specific IgG in serum was used to determine HCMV serostatus. MIGEC was used to demultiplex reads and group the reads by UMI, and MiTCR was used to assemble and quantify clonotypes. To exclude erroneous sequences, only TCR cDNA sequences supported by at least two reads were retained. The tcR package was used for downstream repertoire analysis, and clonotypes were matched across fractions by CDR3 nucleotide sequence plus V segment. VDJmatch was used to annotate antigen specificity against VDJdb, with one amino acid substitution allowed in CDR3.

This sequence originates from a woman younger than 35 in good health. The chain uses TRBV2 and TRBJ2-7, with 7 bases aligning to TRBD1. Sequenced material: CD4+ T cells sorted from blood. The CDR3 in this case is CASSRKGAEQYF. Read as DNA, the sequence is TGTGCCAGCTCCCGCAAGGGGGCCGAGCAGTACTTC. The full variable domain, completed from the reference TRBV2 and TRBJ2-7 proteins outside the CDR3, reads EPEVTQTPSHQVTQMGQEVILRCVPISNHLYFYWYRQILGQKVEFLVSFYNNEISEKSEIFDDQFSVERPDGSNFTLKIRSTKLEDSAMYFCASSRKGAEQYFGPGTRLTVT.